A single TCR beta chain is shown here with its context. The sample is drawn from a study of blood T cell repertoires in COVID-19. Study summary: T cells, B-cell-depleted T cells, or PBMCs provided the cDNA or gDNA that served as material.

Profiled with immunoSEQ multiplex PCR; TCRdb holds only in-frame clones, not every one. The repertoire holds 350,000 to 450,000 clones, with 75% to 90% as singletons. Trimming pared 2 bases from V and 2 bases from J, leaving 10 bases between. This CDR3 has 15 amino acids. Germline values: CDR1 MNHNS, CDR2 SASEGT. The study recruited people aged roughly 18 to 100 years across about two dozen US areas. Donors were grouped by their self-reported clinical history. Donors of Cohort 3 who recovered were those that had two negative PCRs, clearance, or symptom resolution. The TCR comes from a woman between 50 and 59 years old who had recovered from COVID-19. The V and J genes are TRBV6-1 and TRBJ1-3; D not certain. The material sequenced was PBMCs or T cells enriched from blood (not recorded which). CDR3 in DNA: TGTGCCAGCAGTGAATTCCTCGCAGCTGGAAACACCATATATTTT. This encodes CASSEFLAAGNTIYF.